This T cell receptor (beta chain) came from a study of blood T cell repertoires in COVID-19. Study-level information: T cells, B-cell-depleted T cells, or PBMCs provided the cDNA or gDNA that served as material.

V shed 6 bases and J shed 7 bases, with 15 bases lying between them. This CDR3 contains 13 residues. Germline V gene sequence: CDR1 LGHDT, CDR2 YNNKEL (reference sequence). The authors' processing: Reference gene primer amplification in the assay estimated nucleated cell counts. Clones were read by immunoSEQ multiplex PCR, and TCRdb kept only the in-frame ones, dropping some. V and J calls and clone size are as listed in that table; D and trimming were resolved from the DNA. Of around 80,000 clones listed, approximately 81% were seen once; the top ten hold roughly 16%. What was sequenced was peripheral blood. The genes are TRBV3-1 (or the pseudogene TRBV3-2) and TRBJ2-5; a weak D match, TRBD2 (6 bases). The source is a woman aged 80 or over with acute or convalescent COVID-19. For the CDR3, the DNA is TGTGCCAGCAGTCCGTTGGCGGGGCGGACCCAGTACTTC. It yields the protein CASSPLAGRTQYF.